This TCR beta chain was profiled in a study of blood T cell repertoires in COVID-19. For the study at large: Sites in the United States, Italy and Spain provided acute and convalescent COVID-19 samples. T cells, B-cell-depleted T cells, or PBMCs supplied cDNA or gDNA.

Per the original data handling: Amplification from reference gene primers served as the basis for estimated nucleated cell counts. The protocol was immunoSEQ multiplex PCR, while the TCRdb copy is restricted to in-frame clones and leaves out a portion. The DNA was the basis for D and trimming; V, J and clone size are from that table. The table lists 280,000 or so clones, roughly 90% of them singletons, with around 13% in the top ten. This clone was seen once. There are 17 residues in the CDR3. Germline V gene data show CDR1 as LNHDA and CDR2 as SQIVND (reference sequence). V gave up 7 bases and J gave up 3 bases, with 21 bases separating them.

The sample taken for sequencing was peripheral blood. This chain joins TRBV19 and TRBJ2-2; D is uncertain. The sequence derives from a woman in her sixties or seventies with acute or convalescent COVID-19. CDR3 protein: CASNPGRVGSDTGELFF. In nucleotides, the CDR3 is TGTGCCAGTAACCCGGGTCGTGTGGGTTCGGACACCGGGGAGCTGTTTTTT.